The clone carrying this T cell receptor beta chain appeared once. These data belong to a study of blood T cell repertoires in COVID-19. About the research overall: Specimens from acute and convalescent COVID-19 originated in the United States, Italy and Spain. Sources were T cells, B-cell-depleted T cells, or PBMCs; the material itself was cDNA or gDNA.

As originally analysed: Amplified reference gene primers provided the basis for estimating nucleated cell counts. Clones were read by immunoSEQ multiplex PCR, and TCRdb kept only the in-frame ones, dropping some. From that table come the V and J calls and clone size; the DNA was used to work out D and trimming. Altogether over 300,000 clones are present, nearly 90% being singletons, with the ten largest covering around 7%. This CDR3 region has 17 residues. The trim removed 6 bases at V and 2 bases at J, leaving 10 bases unmatched. Per germline, CDR1 MNHEY and CDR2 SVGEGT. This chain connects TRBV6-2 or TRBV6-3 to TRBJ1-4, with TRBD1 matching over 9 bases. The specimen sequenced was peripheral blood. This clonotype was sampled from a man in his late teens or twenties with active or convalescent COVID-19. CDR3 bases: TGTGCCAGCAGCTCACTGGGACAGGGATCGACTAATGAAAAACTGTTTTTT. This sequence encodes CASSSLGQGSTNEKLFF.